Listed here is a single T cell receptor beta chain. As originally analysed: Estimation of nucleated cell counts relied on the amplification of reference gene primers. Assay used: immunoSEQ multiplex PCR; TCRdb lists only in-frame clones, some missing. V, J and clone size were drawn from that table, and D and trimming were deduced from the DNA. The sample includes roughly 240,000 clones, more than 85% of them seen just once. The data originate from a study of blood T cell repertoires in COVID-19. At the level of the study: The United States, Italy and Spain provided the acute and convalescent COVID-19 samples.

Sequenced input: peripheral blood. The receptor was derived from a man aged 18 to 35 with active or convalescent COVID-19.

The CDR3 loop reads CASRVRGAYTGELFF. CDR3 nucleotides: TGTGCCAGCAGAGTCCGGGGGGCCTACACCGGGGAGCTGTTTTTT. The V gene is TRBV28, the J gene TRBJ2-2; tentatively, D is TRBD2 (7 bases). Germline V gene sequence: CDR1 MDHEN, CDR2 SYDVKM. Trimming took off 6 bases at V and 3 bases at J, with 14 bases between the two ends. The CDR3 contains 15 residues.